This T cell receptor (beta chain) was sequenced in a study of cytomegalovirus exposure and HLA in healthy donors. Whole-study results and caveats: An analysis done earlier found most TCR beta V segments productive about 90% or about 30% of the time. Later analysis showed most CMV-associated TCR beta chains appearing HLA-restricted.

CDR3 length equals 13 residues. The germline gives CDR1 SQVTM, CDR2 ANQGSEA. The V and J ends lost 7 bases and 6 bases, in that order; junction bases with no gene match: 10. Samples came from healthy bone marrow donors. Turning to this clone: Its antigen is as yet unknown.

The PCR had 60 Vbeta and 13 Jbeta primers. TCRdb's table, derived via immunoSEQ multiplex PCR, lists solely in-frame clones and lacks some. The sample carries roughly 150,000 clones, 80% to 90% recorded once. This TCR derives from a woman aged 18-29 years in good health and CMV-seronegative. The sequencing sample was made of PBMCs. V is TRBV29-1 and J is TRBJ2-7; 9 nucleotides match TRBD1. CDR3 residues: CSARDRDHAEQYF. CDR3 DNA sequence: TGCAGCGCCAGGGACAGGGATCACGCCGAGCAGTACTTC.